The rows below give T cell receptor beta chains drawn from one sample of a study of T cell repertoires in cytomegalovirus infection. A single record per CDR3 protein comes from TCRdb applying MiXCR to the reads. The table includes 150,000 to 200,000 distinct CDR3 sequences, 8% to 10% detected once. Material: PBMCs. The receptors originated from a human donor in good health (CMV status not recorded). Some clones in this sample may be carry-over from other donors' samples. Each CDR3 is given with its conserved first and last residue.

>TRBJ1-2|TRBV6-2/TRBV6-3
CASRMISTGVGYTF
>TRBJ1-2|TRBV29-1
CSVDEGQGAVNYGYTF
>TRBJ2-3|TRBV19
CASSTSSGGTDTQYF
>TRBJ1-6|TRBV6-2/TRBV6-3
CASSYADSPLHF
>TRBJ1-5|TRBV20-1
CSARDVSPNQPQHF
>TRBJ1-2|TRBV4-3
CASSQDFGLLIGYTF
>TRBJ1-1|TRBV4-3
CASSVTRQSNTEAFF
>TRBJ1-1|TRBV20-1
CSARGTSTEAFF
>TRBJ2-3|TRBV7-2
CASSSGLHDTQYF
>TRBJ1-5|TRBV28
CASSLKAIRNQPQHF
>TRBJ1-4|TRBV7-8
CASSLDRLNEKLFF
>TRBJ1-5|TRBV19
CASSSVSGQGARNQPQHF
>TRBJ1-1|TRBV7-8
CASSPGGQVKNTEAFF
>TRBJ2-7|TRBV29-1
CSGGTGGDEQYF
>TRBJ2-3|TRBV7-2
CASSLTGEDTQYF
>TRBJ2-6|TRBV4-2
CASSQDQGSSGANVLTF
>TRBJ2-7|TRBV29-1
CSVEGGGEQYF
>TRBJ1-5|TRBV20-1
CSARESVTYSNQPQHF
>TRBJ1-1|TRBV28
CASSLPRVNTEAFF
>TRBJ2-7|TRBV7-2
CASSLTTEYEQYF
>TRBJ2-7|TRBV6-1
CASSIFNAAYEQYF
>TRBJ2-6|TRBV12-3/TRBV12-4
CASSFGTGPGGANVLTF
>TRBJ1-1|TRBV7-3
CASSSQGQMTNTEAFF
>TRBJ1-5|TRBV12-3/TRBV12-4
CASSPGQGNNQPQHF
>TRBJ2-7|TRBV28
CASSKFSGGRRIYEQYF
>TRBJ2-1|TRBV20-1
CSARRGMTNEQFF
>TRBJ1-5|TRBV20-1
CSAYGTGRRNQPQHF
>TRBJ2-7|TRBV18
CASSPGGLTYEQYF
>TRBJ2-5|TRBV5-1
CASSLELRETQYF
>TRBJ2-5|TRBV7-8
CASSLGGSGTQYF
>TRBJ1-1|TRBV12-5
CASGLAPAGQSYTEAFF
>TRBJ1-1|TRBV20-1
CSARSRDRVMNTEAFF
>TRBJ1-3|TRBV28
CASSLLDSGNTIYF
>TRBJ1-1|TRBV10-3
CAISELREAFF
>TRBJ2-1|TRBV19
CASSTALASEQFF
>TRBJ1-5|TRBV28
CAAKEHSNQPQHF
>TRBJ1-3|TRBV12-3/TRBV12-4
CASSLFRGSGNTIYF
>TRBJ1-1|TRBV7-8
CASSLEEDTEAFF
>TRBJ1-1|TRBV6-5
CASINPSGQGNTEAFF
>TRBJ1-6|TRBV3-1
CASSHVEGNSPLHF
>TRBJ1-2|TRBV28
CASSWTDNYGYTF
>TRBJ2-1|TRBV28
CASSSGGAWKQFF
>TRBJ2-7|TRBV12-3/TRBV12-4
CASSLVVPYYEQYF
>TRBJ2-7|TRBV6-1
CASRANRVGGDEQYF
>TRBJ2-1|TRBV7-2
CASSLYATSGRRHGGNEQFF
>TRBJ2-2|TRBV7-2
CASSPPGELFF
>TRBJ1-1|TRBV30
CAWSVPRGGTEAFF
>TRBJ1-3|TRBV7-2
CASSIRHQSGNTIYF
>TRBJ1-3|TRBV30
CAWNTGIFHPGNTIYF